The 6 T cell receptor beta chains below all came from one sample that was sequenced in a study of T-cell reconstitution after alpha-beta-depleted transplantation in children. Researchers prepared the TCRbeta library using unique molecular identifiers, the study reports. TCRdb re-called the PCR reads through MiXCR, storing one row per CDR3 protein. The sample has fewer than 550,000 distinct CDR3 sequences, approximately 10% seen once. The sequenced sample was PBMCs, obtained before TCRalphabeta/CD19-depleted stem cell transplant. These TCRs come from a child younger than 10 with inherited bone marrow failure, due to receive a stem cell transplant.

This clonotype was found many times. The chain uses TRBV21-1 and TRBJ2-7. TRBV21-1 is a documented pseudogene. This CDR3 is built from 14 residues. In DNA, the CDR3 is TGTGCCAGCACCAGGGATTTTTCTAGGTACGAGCAGTACTTC. Encoded protein: CASTRDFSRYEQYF.

This clonotype was seen ten or more times. V is TRBV2 and J is TRBJ2-5; 7 bases agree with TRBD1. The V segment lost 2 bases and the J segment 1 base; nucleotides outside the gene matches: 1. Germline lookup yields CDR1 SNHLY and CDR2 FYNNEI. This CDR3 is built from 14 residues. CDR3 protein: CASSENRGQETQYF. CDR3 nucleotides: TGTGCCAGCAGTGAAAACAGGGGCCAAGAGACCCAGTACTTC.

This clonotype was counted a few times. The genes are TRBV12-3 or TRBV12-4 and TRBJ2-3; D gene unclear. The V and J ends lost 5 bases and 0 bases respectively, with 15 bases between them. There are 16 residues in the CDR3. The CDR3 DNA is TGTGCCAGCAGTATTAGCAGTCATCCTAGCACAGATACGCAGTATTTT. Protein product: CASSISSHPSTDTQYF.

Note on this clonotype: This clone may be a read error of a much larger clone one base away. The gene calls are TRBV21-1 and TRBJ2-7; the DNA was not compared with TRBD1, the D call given in the table. TRBV21-1 is a pseudogene. The CDR3 totals 17 residues. CDR3 bases: TGTGCCAGCAGCAAAAGTTCTCCTTCGACAGGGACCTACGACCAGTACTTC. This codes for CASSKSSPSTGTYDQYF.

This clonotype was picked up many times. The V call is TRBV21-1, the J call TRBJ2-3; the tabulated D call, TRBD2, remains unverified against the DNA. TRBV21-1 is a recognized pseudogene. The CDR3 loop spans 15 amino acids. The CDR3 here is CASSGRGGRAYTQYF. CDR3 nucleotides: TGTGCCAGCAGCGGTCGTGGTGGGAGGGCGTATACGCAGTATTTT.

This clonotype has ten or more counts. The gene calls are TRBV9 and TRBJ2-1; D unresolved. The V end was cut by 3 bases, the J end by 4 bases, with 11 bases between. Germline CDR1 SGDLS, CDR2 YYNGEE. The CDR3 totals 14 residues. This CDR3 is CASSGRASYNEQFF. Written as DNA, the CDR3 is TGTGCCAGCAGCGGACGAGCGTCATACAATGAGCAGTTCTTC.